This T cell receptor (beta chain) appears in the sequencing data of a study of vaccination and CD4 T cells after COVID-19 (dated by TCRdb to about 2022). Context from the whole study: SARS-CoV-2 positivity had been established in the convalescent patients by nasal swab PCR, and mild disease was recorded in roughly ten of these patients and severe disease in one. For stimulating the cultures, overlapping spike peptide pools were used, derived from SARS-CoV-2 as well as from the common cold coronaviruses HCoV-NL63, HCoV-OC43 and HCoV-229E. Post-vaccine blood samples were collected a median of 72 days after the second vaccine dose, ranging from 14 to 241 days. The spike-specific CD4+ TCR repertoire was compared before and after mRNA vaccination in 10 COVID-19 convalescent patients and a few infection-naive healthy vaccine recipients. As controls, cultures received a CEFX viral epitope pool (the positive control), an HIV-1 Nef peptide pool (the negative control), or no peptide at all. The convalescent cohort comprised six males and four females, including two Hispanic individuals, seven Caucasians, two Asians and one multiracial person. Post-COVID blood samples from convalescent patients were collected a median of around 100 days after diagnosis, with a range of roughly 35 to 170 days. Each participant got two doses of either the Pfizer-BioNTech BNT162b2 vaccine (n=8) or the Moderna mRNA-1273 vaccine (n=2).

The treatment or condition label here, explained by the study, means: approximately nine-day PBMC culture with coronavirus spike peptide pools or control peptides (ViraFEST assay). The ViraFEST assay was used in the study, in which antigen-specific T cells were expanded with peptide pools and expanded clonotypes were subsequently identified by TCR sequencing. Positive SARS-CoV-2 PCR tests in the convalescent patients dated from March to December 2020, before Alpha, Beta and Delta variants emerged in the United States. Approximately 2.1 million PBMCs per well were cultured in IMDM with roughly 5.5% human AB serum and 9 to 10 IU/ml IL-2, plus 10 ug/ml peptide pools. Half of the culture medium was replaced with fresh IL-2-containing medium on days 3 and 7. CD4+ T cells were isolated after around ten days of culture through negative selection using the EasySep CD4+ T cell isolation kit. Ficoll-Paque Plus gradient centrifugation was used to isolate PBMCs from whole blood, and the isolated PBMCs were then either used fresh or cryopreserved at -140C. In general, triplicate wells were set up for every culture condition.

About this clonotype: This clone's antigen is unknown. No quality values exist for individual bases; no much larger clone is one base distant.

Library generation was performed with PCR. DNA from cultured CD4+ T cells was subjected to TCR sequencing with the Oncomine TCR Beta short-read assay at the Johns Hopkins FTIC core. The QIAamp micro DNA kit was used to extract genomic DNA from the cultured CD4+ T cells. Oncomine TCR Beta libraries made from cultured CD4+ T cells were pooled using unique dual indexes and sequenced on an Illumina iSeq 100. In the source study's methods: Non-productive sequences were removed, and CDR3s that did not start with C, did not end with F or W, or were shorter than 7 amino acids were discarded. Antigen-specific clonotypes were identified using the MANAFEST web application through comparison of peptide-stimulated wells with reference and other culture wells. For a clone to be called positive, the clone needed an FDR below 0.05, an odds ratio above 5, and a productive frequency above 0.1% in at least two of three replicate wells. Cross-reactive clonotypes were defined as significantly expanded in both SARS-CoV-2 spike wells and at least one common cold coronavirus spike condition. Similarity between CDR3 sequences was evaluated in R version 3.6.1 using Levenshtein distances (stringdist) and unrooted phylogenetic trees (ape). The public reads were run again by TCRdb, first through fastp at Q25 and then through MiXCR, and only productive beta chains were kept. Every entry covers one CDR3 protein and lists the most common genes and DNA from its rows. The V and J calls and clone size come from TCRdb's table, not from the authors' own analysis. The sample table contains about 14,000 distinct CDR3 sequences; only one count was recorded for around 55% of them. The biggest ten clones account for roughly an eighth of the sample.

V and J are truncated by 1 base and 9 bases respectively, leaving an intervening sequence of 18 bases. CDR1 MGHRA and CDR2 YSYEKL were looked up in the germline V gene. The CDR3 runs 15 amino acids, cysteine and phenylalanine included. The DNA shown is the 45-base CDR3, in frame from base 1. Overall study outcomes, separate from this receptor: Among the post-vaccine SARS-CoV-2-reactive clones in convalescent patients, a median about 89% showed up only after vaccination, which suggests vaccine-specific priming. An increase in the median number of SARS-CoV-2-reactive clonotypes from 21 after infection to a few dozen after vaccination was observed, but the change was not found to be significant. Of the vaccine-specific clones found in convalescent patients, nearly all (304 of 307) were mono-reactive for SARS-CoV-2 spike instead of being cross-reactive with common cold coronaviruses. Only a relatively small number of convalescent patients were included in the study, and early timepoints following natural infection were not analyzed.

Sequencing input: CD4+ T cells from blood, cultured in vitro. The rearranged segments are TRBV4-1 and TRBJ1-1; the D region possibly corresponds to TRBD1 (6 bases align). The origin of this receptor is a human donor who had recovered from COVID-19. The sequence in DNA is TGCGCCAGCAGCCAAGTATTCGATGCAGGGGTCCAAGCTTTCTTT. This is translated as CASSQVFDAGVQAFF.